This passage covers 32 T cell receptor beta chains from one sample sequenced in a study of shared clonotypes between healthy human individuals. Here immunoSEQ multiplex PCR was the method, and the copy in TCRdb shows in-frame clones only, minus some. The sample lists 2 million to 3 million clones; 80% to 95% were seen once. The material sequenced was naive CD4+ T cells from PBMCs. As for subset: CD45RA+ positively selected. The receptor source for this set is a man aged 18 to 30 in good health. Some clones in this sample may be carry-over from other donors' samples.

This sequence joins TRBV2 and TRBJ2-3; no reliable D call. CDR1 and CDR2 (germline): SNHLY, FYNNEI. CDR3 length: 14 residues. V was pared by 5 bases and J by 2 bases, with 11 bases between. The DNA for the CDR3 is TGTGCCAGCAGTAGGGATATGCTCACAGATACGCAGTATTTT. Protein: CASSRDMLTDTQYF.

The V and J genes are TRBV28 and TRBJ2-3, with a weak D call TRBD1 (5 bases). With 3 bases removed from V and 1 base from J, the gap between germline ends came to 11 bases. The CDR3 covers 15 residues. Germline CDR1 and CDR2: MDHEN and SYDVKM. CDR3 amino acids: CASSLAQGRTDTQYF. The CDR3, as DNA: TGTGCCAGCAGTTTGGCGCAGGGCCGCACAGATACGCAGTATTTT.

The chain recombines TRBV5-1 with TRBJ2-7; D is possibly TRBD2 (6 bases). The CDR3 is 15 residues long. The germline V gene has CDR1 SGHRS and CDR2 YFSETQ. V lost 3 bases, J lost 0 bases, and 13 bases lay in between. The CDR3 is CASSSPLGLSYEQYF. As DNA, the CDR3 is TGCGCCAGCAGCTCCCCGTTGGGACTCTCCTACGAGCAGTACTTC.

The chain has TRBV27 and TRBJ2-3, with 7 positions matching TRBD2. Trimming took 5 bases from V and 0 from J; bases not matched to a gene: 14. The CDR3 has 18 residues. CDR1 is MNHEY and CDR2 is SMNVEV in the germline V gene (reference sequence). DNA for the CDR3: TGTGCCAGCAGTCTGGGCTGGGGGGGAATTTCTAGCACAGATACGCAGTATTTT. It translates to CASSLGWGGISSTDTQYF.

The gene calls are TRBV29-1 and TRBJ1-4, with 8 bases aligning to TRBD1. V dropped 7 bases and J dropped 7; count of bases not matched to a gene: 8. CDR1 SQVTM and CDR2 ANQGSEA come from the germline V gene. The CDR3 is 13 residues long. CDR3: CSGNRGLGEKLFF. The DNA of the CDR3 is TGCAGCGGTAACAGGGGGTTAGGTGAAAAACTGTTTTTT.

A remark on this clone: Other nucleotide sequences from this sample produce the same CDR3. The V and J genes are TRBV18 and TRBJ1-5; D gene unclear. Trimming shortened V by 3 bases and J by 3 bases, and 6 bases separated the two germline ends. The length of the CDR3 is 13 residues. The germline V gene has CDR1 KGHSH and CDR2 LQKENI. The CDR3 loop is CASSPLDNQPQHF. CDR3 sequence (DNA): TGTGCCAGCTCACCCTTGGACAATCAGCCCCAGCATTTT. The full variable domain, its missing parts supplied by reference TRBV18 and TRBJ1-5, is NAGVMQNPRHLVRRRGQEARLRCSPMKGHSHVYWYRQLPEEGLKFMVYLQKENIIDESGMPKERFSAEFPKEGPSILRIQQVVRGDSAAYFCASSPLDNQPQHFGDGTRLSIL.

This chain links TRBV15 with TRBJ2-2; 7 bases align to TRBD2. V lost 1 base to trimming and J lost 0 bases; unmatched junction nucleotides: 2. CDR3 size: 16 residues. Germline V CDR1 and CDR2: LNHNV, YYDKDF (reference sequence). CDR3 nucleotides: TGTGCCACCAGCAGAGGGGCGGGAGCGAACACCGGGGAGCTGTTTTTT. It yields the protein CATSRGAGANTGELFF.

The chain combines TRBV21-1 with TRBJ2-7; the tabulated D call, TRBD1, remains unverified against the DNA. TRBV21-1 is a documented pseudogene. The CDR3 contains 15 residues. The CDR3 is CASSKGTGGSYEQYF. The CDR3 DNA follows: TGTGCCAGCAGCAAAGGGACAGGGGGGTCCTACGAGCAGTACTTC.

This clone was observed a few times. V usage is TRBV7-9 and J usage is TRBJ2-1; D gene ambiguous. V was pared by 1 base and J by 3 bases, with 4 bases between. Per germline, CDR1 SEHNR and CDR2 FQNEAQ (reference sequence). The CDR3 extends over 13 amino acids. The CDR3 spells CASSLEVYNEQFF. CDR3 coding DNA: TGTGCCAGCAGCTTAGAAGTCTACAATGAGCAGTTCTTC. Variable domain in full (rest from reference TRBV7-9 and TRBJ2-1): DTGVSQNPRHKITKRGQNVTFRCDPISEHNRLYWYRQTLGQGPEFLTYFQNEAQLEKSRLLSDRFSAERPKGSFSTLEIQRTEQGDSAMYLCASSLEVYNEQFFGPGTRLTVL.

The rearrangement links TRBV5-6 to TRBJ2-7; the D is unclear. The germline V and J ends were trimmed by 7 bases and 6 bases, with 5 bases remaining between them. This CDR3 has 9 residues. In germline, CDR1 is SGHDT, CDR2 YYEEEE. The CDR3 coding sequence is TGTGCCAGCCGGGTCGAGCAGTACTTC. It translates to CASRVEQYF. The whole variable domain, filled in from reference TRBV5-6 and TRBJ2-7, reads DAGVTQSPTHLIKTRGQQVTLRCSPKSGHDTVSWYQQALGQGPQFIFQYYEEEERQRGNFPDRFSGHQFPNYSSELNVNALLLGDSALYLCASRVEQYFGPGTRLTVT.

This clone appeared a single time. The V gene is TRBV7-9, the J gene TRBJ2-5, with unresolved D. The CDR3 extends over 14 amino acids. Germline values: CDR1 SEHNR, CDR2 FQNEAQ (reference sequence). V was shortened by 7 bases and J by 2 bases, with 14 bases between the two germline ends. The CDR3 here is CASTYIVIQETQYF. The DNA of the CDR3 is TGTGCCAGCACATACATAGTGATACAAGAGACCCAGTACTTC.

The gene calls are TRBV6-4 and TRBJ2-1, with unresolved D. From germline, CDR1 is MRHNA and CDR2 SNTAGT. This CDR3 is 14 amino acids long. Trimming removed 7 bases from V and 0 bases from J, with 10 bases in between. The CDR3 here is CASKAEDSYNEQFF. The CDR3 DNA reads as TGTGCCAGCAAAGCTGAGGACTCCTACAATGAGCAGTTCTTC.

This rearrangement joins TRBV27 to TRBJ1-2; tentative D call: TRBD1 (5 bases). Germline V gene sequence: CDR1 MNHEY, CDR2 SMNVEV (reference sequence). V lost 6 bases and J 2 bases, leaving 19 bases between the germline ends. The CDR3 has 16 residues. As DNA, the CDR3 is TGTGCCAGCAGCCACTGGATCGGGGGGGACAACTATGGCTACACCTTC. Its translation is CASSHWIGGDNYGYTF.

The chain couples TRBV7-2 to TRBJ1-2; a weak D match, TRBD1 (5 bases). There are 12 residues in the CDR3. V was clipped by 4 bases and J by 3 bases, with 6 bases between them. The germline V gene encodes CDR1 SGHTA and CDR2 FQGNSA. CDR3 bases: TGTGCCAGCAGCTGGGACTACTATGGCTACACCTTC. Translating gives CASSWDYYGYTF.

The chain uses TRBV30 and TRBJ2-7, with 9 positions matching TRBD1. Trimming at V came to 7 bases and at J to 3 bases, leaving 7 bases not matched to a gene. This CDR3 contains 13 residues. Germline loops: CDR1 GTSNPN, CDR2 SVGIG (reference sequence). CDR3 in DNA: TGTGCCTCCGACAGGGGGGTCCACTACGAGCAGTACTTC. This sequence encodes CASDRGVHYEQYF.

This rearrangement joins TRBV28 to TRBJ2-3; D is unresolved. V lost 5 bases and J 4 bases, leaving 10 bases between the germline ends. From germline, CDR1 is MDHEN and CDR2 SYDVKM. The CDR3 sequence is 13 residues long. Written as DNA, the CDR3 is TGTGCCAGCAGTCCCCTGGTCCCAGATACGCAGTATTTT. It is translated as CASSPLVPDTQYF.

The chain combines TRBV7-9 with TRBJ2-1; D may match TRBD1 or TRBD2 (5 bases each). This CDR3 contains 16 residues. The germline V and J ends were trimmed by 2 bases and 8 bases, with 19 bases remaining between them. Germline assignment: CDR1 SEHNR and CDR2 FQNEAQ (reference sequence). Here the CDR3 DNA reads TGTGCCAGCAGCTTATTTCCTAAGCTCCGGGGCGATGAGCAGTTCTTC. Encoded protein: CASSLFPKLRGDEQFF.

CDR3 DNA: TGTGCCAGCAGTACTAGGGACAATGAGCAGTTCTTC. Translation gives CASSTRDNEQFF. The chain recombines TRBV11-3 with TRBJ2-1, with D perhaps matching TRBD2 (5 bases). Germline V lookup: CDR1 SGHNT, CDR2 YENEEA. The CDR3 is 12 amino acids. V dropped 6 bases and J dropped 5 bases, with 8 bases sitting between them.

The CDR3 loop reads CASSPGTSPFLNTQYF. The CDR3 coding sequence is TGTGCCAGCAGCCCGGGGACTAGTCCCTTTCTCAATACGCAGTATTTT. The chain recombines TRBV7-8 with TRBJ2-3; TRBD2 matches at 8 bases. Germline CDR1 reads SGHVS; CDR2 reads FQNEAQ. This CDR3 region has 16 residues. The trim removed 5 bases at V and 7 bases at J, leaving 14 bases unmatched.

This clone has only one observation. The chain employs TRBV28 and TRBJ1-1; D possibly corresponds to TRBD1 (6 bases). V lost 8 bases, J lost 1 base, and 17 bases lay in between. Germline V gene data show CDR1 as MDHEN and CDR2 as SYDVKM. There are 15 residues in the CDR3. The CDR3 sequence is CASSQERGANTEAFF. In DNA form, the CDR3 reads TGTGCCAGCTCCCAGGAACGGGGGGCGAACACTGAAGCTTTCTTT.

The CDR3 DNA reads TGTGCCAGCAGTTTCCAGCGAGTTGGGCAGTACTTC. It translates to CASSFQRVGQYF. The V gene is TRBV28, the J gene TRBJ2-7; the D is unclear. This CDR3 contains 12 residues. The V end was cut by 3 bases, the J end by 9 bases, with 12 bases between. The germline CDR1 and CDR2 sequences are MDHEN and SYDVKM.

The chain uses TRBV7-3 and TRBJ2-7; D unclear. The germline CDR1 and CDR2 sequences are SGHTA and FQGTGA. The CDR3 has 14 amino acids. Trimming shortened V by 2 bases and J by 1 base, and 9 bases separated the two germline ends. The CDR3 sequence is CASSLGDPSYEQYF. CDR3 bases: TGTGCCAGCAGCTTAGGAGACCCATCCTACGAGCAGTACTTC.

This clone was counted once. The rearrangement links TRBV6-5 to TRBJ2-3; the D is unclear. Trimming removed 2 bases at V and 2 bases at J, with 8 bases between. The CDR3 is 14 residues long. Germline V gene sequence: CDR1 MNHEY, CDR2 SVGAGI. The CDR3, as DNA: TGTGCCAGCAGTTACCGACTTTTCACAGATACGCAGTATTTT. This encodes CASSYRLFTDTQYF.

The CDR3 sequence: CASSGGRLSYEQYF. DNA for the CDR3: TGTGCCAGCAGCGGGGGACGGCTCTCCTACGAGCAGTACTTC. The gene calls are TRBV9 and TRBJ2-7; D is perhaps TRBD1 or TRBD2 (5 bases each). V shed 3 bases and J shed 0 bases, with 10 bases lying between them. Germline V CDR1 and CDR2: SGDLS, YYNGEE. The CDR3 consists of 14 residues.

This chain joins TRBV19 and TRBJ2-5; weak D call: TRBD1 (5 bases). Germline-derived CDR1 and CDR2 are LNHDA and SQIVND (reference sequence). Trimming removed 10 bases from V and 5 bases from J, with 20 bases in between. The length of the CDR3 is 14 residues. The CDR3 sequence is CATRRGRSQETQYF. DNA of the CDR3: TGTGCCACCCGAAGGGGCAGGTCACAGGAGACCCAGTACTTC.

This clone has only one observation. At the DNA level, this CDR3 is encoded by other sequences in the same sample as well. This chain's CDR3 is CASSLGQGAREQYF. Here the CDR3 DNA reads TGTGCCAGCAGCTTGGGACAGGGGGCGCGGGAGCAGTACTTC. This chain links TRBV5-4 with TRBJ2-7; 10 nucleotides align to TRBD1. The CDR3 has 14 residues. Per the germline V gene, CDR1 is SGHNT and CDR2 is YYREEE (reference sequence). V gave up 0 bases and J gave up 7 bases; unmatched junction bases: 4.

The chain carries TRBV2 and TRBJ1-6; TRBD1 might be the D (6 bases). V was clipped by 7 bases and J by 12 bases, with 19 bases between them. Germline assignment: CDR1 SNHLY and CDR2 FYNNEI. The CDR3 is made up of 14 amino acids. CDR3 in amino acids: CASKKAGQLLPLHF. CDR3 nucleotides: TGTGCCAGCAAAAAGGCCGGACAGCTACTACCCCTCCACTTT.

This chain uses TRBV15 with TRBJ2-3, with D perhaps TRBD1 (5 bases). Germline V gene lookup returns CDR1 LNHNV and CDR2 YYDKDF (reference sequence). There are 15 residues in the CDR3. The V gene lost 0 bases and the J gene lost 5 bases, with 12 bases spanning the gap. CDR3 protein: CATSRDGAQGDTQYF. CDR3 DNA: TGTGCCACCAGCAGAGATGGGGCCCAAGGAGATACGCAGTATTTT.

V is TRBV15 and J is TRBJ2-7; D remains ambiguous. CDR1 and CDR2 from the germline V gene are LNHNV and YYDKDF (reference sequence). The length of the CDR3 is 14 residues. Trimming pared 8 bases from V and 5 bases from J, leaving 19 bases between. CDR3 coding DNA: TGTGCCACCTGCAAAGACTCCGCTGGGAACGAGCAGTACTTC. It codes for CATCKDSAGNEQYF.

Details on this clone: The same CDR3 also results from other DNA sequences found in this sample. The chain uses TRBV15 and TRBJ1-2; tentative D call: TRBD1 (6 bases). V lost 5 bases to trimming and J lost 2 bases, with 6 bases between them. Germline V gene sequence: CDR1 LNHNV, CDR2 YYDKDF (reference sequence). The CDR3 contains 12 residues. The DNA for the CDR3 is TGTGCCACCAGCCAGGGGAACTATGGCTACACCTTC. Its translation: CATSQGNYGYTF.

This chain links TRBV11-1 with TRBJ2-5, with 7 bases fitting TRBD1. Germline CDR1 and CDR2: SGHAT and FQDESV (reference sequence). The V segment lost 5 bases and the J segment 1 base; nucleotides outside the gene matches: 7. The length of the CDR3 is 15 residues. For the CDR3, the DNA is TGTGCCAGCAGCCATCGACAGGGTGTCCAAGAGACCCAGTACTTC. Protein: CASSHRQGVQETQYF. The entire variable domain, with the rest obtained from reference TRBV11-1 and TRBJ2-5, is as follows: EAEVAQSPRYKITEKSQAVAFWCDPISGHATLYWYRQILGQGPELLVQFQDESVVDDSQLPKDRFSAERLKGVDSTLKIQPAELGDSAMYLCASSHRQGVQETQYFGPGTRLLVL.

V and J are TRBV6-1 and TRBJ2-3; tentatively, D is TRBD1 (6 bases). The germline V gene encodes CDR1 MNHNS and CDR2 SASEGT. The CDR3 has 15 residues. V lost 6 bases and J 1 base, leaving 14 bases between the germline ends. This chain's CDR3 is CASSLRQVGTDTQYF. CDR3 nucleotides: TGTGCCAGCAGCCTCCGACAGGTCGGCACAGATACGCAGTATTTT.